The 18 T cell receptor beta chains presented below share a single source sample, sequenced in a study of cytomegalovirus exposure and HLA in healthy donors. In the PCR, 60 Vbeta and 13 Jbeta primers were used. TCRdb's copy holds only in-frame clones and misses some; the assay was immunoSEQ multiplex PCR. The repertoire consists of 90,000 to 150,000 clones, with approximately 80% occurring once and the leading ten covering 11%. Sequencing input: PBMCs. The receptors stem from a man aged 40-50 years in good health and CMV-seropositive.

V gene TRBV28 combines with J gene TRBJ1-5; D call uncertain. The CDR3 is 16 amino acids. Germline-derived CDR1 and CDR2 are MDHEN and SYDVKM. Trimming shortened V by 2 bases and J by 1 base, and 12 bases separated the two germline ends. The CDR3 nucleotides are TGTGCCAGCAGTTTACCCATCTTTCTAAGCAATCAGCCCCAGCATTTT. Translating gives CASSLPIFLSNQPQHF.

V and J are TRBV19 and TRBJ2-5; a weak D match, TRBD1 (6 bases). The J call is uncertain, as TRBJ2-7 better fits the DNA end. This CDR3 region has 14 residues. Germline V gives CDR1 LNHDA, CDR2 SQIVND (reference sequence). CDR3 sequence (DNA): TGTGCCAGTAGGGAAACAGGGATGACCTACGAGCAGTACTTC. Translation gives CASRETGMTYEQYF.

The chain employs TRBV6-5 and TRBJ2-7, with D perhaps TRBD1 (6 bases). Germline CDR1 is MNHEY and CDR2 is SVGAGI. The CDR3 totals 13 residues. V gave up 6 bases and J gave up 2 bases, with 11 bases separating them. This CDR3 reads CASRPGQPYEQYF. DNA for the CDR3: TGTGCCAGCAGACCCGGACAGCCCTACGAGCAGTACTTC.

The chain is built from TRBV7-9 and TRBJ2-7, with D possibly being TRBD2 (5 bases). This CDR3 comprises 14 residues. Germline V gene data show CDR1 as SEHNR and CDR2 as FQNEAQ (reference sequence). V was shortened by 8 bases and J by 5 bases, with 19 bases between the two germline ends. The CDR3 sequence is CASFATSGSDEQYF. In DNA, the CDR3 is TGTGCCAGCTTTGCCACGTCGGGGAGCGACGAGCAGTACTTC. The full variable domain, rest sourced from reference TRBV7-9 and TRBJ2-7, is DTGVSQNPRHKITKRGQNVTFRCDPISEHNRLYWYRQTLGQGPEFLTYFQNEAQLEKSRLLSDRFSAERPKGSFSTLEIQRTEQGDSAMYLCASFATSGSDEQYFGPGTRLTVT.

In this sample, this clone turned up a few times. The chain's CDR3 is CASSLTTGSSPLHF. As DNA, the CDR3 is TGTGCCAGCAGCTTAACGACAGGTAGTTCACCCCTCCACTTT. The genes are TRBV7-3 and TRBJ1-6, with D maybe TRBD1 (6 bases). The CDR3 runs to 14 residues. V lost 0 bases, J lost 9 bases, and 9 bases lay in between. CDR1 and CDR2 from the germline V gene are SGHTA and FQGTGA.

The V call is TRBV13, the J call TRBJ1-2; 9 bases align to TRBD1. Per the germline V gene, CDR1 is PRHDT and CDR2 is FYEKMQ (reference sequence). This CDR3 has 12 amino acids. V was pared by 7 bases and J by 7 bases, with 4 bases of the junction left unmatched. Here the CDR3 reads CASNDRGAGYTF. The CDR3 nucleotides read TGTGCCAGCAATGACAGGGGGGCTGGCTACACCTTC.

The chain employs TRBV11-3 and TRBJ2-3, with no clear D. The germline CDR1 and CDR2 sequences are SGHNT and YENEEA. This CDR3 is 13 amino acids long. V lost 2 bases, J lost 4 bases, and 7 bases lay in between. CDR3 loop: CASSLSDSDTQYF. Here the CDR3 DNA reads TGTGCCAGCAGCTTATCCGACTCAGATACGCAGTATTTT.

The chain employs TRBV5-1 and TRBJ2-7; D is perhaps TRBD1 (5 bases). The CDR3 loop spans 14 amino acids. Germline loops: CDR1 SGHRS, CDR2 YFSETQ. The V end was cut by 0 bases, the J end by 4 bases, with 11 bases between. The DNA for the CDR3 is TGCGCCAGCAGCTTGGGTTCACCAGGGTACGAGCAGTACTTC. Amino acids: CASSLGSPGYEQYF.

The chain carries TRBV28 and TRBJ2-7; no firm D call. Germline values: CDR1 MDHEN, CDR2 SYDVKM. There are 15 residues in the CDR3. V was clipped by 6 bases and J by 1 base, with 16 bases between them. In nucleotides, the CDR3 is TGTGCCAGCAGCCAGCAGGCCCCCACGTCCTACGAGCAGTACTTC. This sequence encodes CASSQQAPTSYEQYF.

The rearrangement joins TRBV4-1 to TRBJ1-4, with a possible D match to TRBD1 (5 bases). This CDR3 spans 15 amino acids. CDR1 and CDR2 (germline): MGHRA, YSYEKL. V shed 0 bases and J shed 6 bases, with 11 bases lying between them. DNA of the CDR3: TGCGCCAGCAGCCAAGAGGGCGGGGGTGATGAAAAACTGTTTTTT. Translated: CASSQEGGGDEKLFF.

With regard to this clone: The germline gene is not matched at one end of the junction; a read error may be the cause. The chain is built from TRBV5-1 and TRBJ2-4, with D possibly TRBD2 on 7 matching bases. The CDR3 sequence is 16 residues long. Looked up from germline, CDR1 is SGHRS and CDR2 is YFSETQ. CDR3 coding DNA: TGCGCCAGCAGCTCGGCGGGGGCCTTAGCCAAAAACAGTCAGTACTTC. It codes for CASSSAGALAKNSQYF.

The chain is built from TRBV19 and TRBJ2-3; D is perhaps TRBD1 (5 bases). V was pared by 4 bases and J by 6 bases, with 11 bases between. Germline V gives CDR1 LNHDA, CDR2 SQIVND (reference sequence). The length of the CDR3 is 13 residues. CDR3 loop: CASSNQGPDTQYF. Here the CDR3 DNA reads TGTGCCAGTAGTAATCAGGGCCCCGATACGCAGTATTTT.

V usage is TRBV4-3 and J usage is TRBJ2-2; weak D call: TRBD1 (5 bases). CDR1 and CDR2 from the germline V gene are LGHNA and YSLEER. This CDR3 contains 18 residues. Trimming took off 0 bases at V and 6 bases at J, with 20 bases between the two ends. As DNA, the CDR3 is TGCGCCAGCAGCCAAGACATCTTCGACAGTCTTGGGGCCGGGGAGCTGTTTTTT. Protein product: CASSQDIFDSLGAGELFF.

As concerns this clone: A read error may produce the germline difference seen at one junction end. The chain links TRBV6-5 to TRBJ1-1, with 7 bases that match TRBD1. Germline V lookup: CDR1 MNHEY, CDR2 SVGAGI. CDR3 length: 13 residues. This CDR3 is CASRKYRGNETFF. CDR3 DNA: TGTGCCAGCAGGAAATACAGGGGCAATGAAACTTTCTTT.

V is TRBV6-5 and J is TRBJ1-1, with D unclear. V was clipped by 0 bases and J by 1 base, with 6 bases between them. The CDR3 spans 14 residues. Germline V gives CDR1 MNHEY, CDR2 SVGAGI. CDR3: CASSYSRTNTEAFF. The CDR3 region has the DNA TGTGCCAGCAGTTACTCCAGAACGAACACTGAAGCTTTCTTT.

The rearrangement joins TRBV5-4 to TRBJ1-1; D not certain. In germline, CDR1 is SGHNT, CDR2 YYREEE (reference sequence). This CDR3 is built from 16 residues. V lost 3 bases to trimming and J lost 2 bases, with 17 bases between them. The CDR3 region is CASSSPSAGSNTEAFF. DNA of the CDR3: TGTGCCAGCAGCTCACCCTCGGCGGGGTCAAACACTGAAGCTTTCTTT. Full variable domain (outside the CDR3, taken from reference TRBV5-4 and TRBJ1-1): ETGVTQSPTHLIKTRGQQVTLRCSSQSGHNTVSWYQQALGQGPQFIFQYYREEENGRGNFPPRFSGLQFPNYSSELNVNALELDDSALYLCASSSPSAGSNTEAFFGQGTRLTVV.

The CDR3 bases are TGTGCCAGCAGCCTACAGGGAAATCAGCCCCAGCATTTT. Amino acids: CASSLQGNQPQHF. The genes are TRBV5-6 and TRBJ1-5, with TRBD1 as a possible D gene (6 bases). This CDR3 is 13 amino acids long. V lost 4 bases and J lost 4, with 9 bases in between. Germline loops: CDR1 SGHDT, CDR2 YYEEEE.

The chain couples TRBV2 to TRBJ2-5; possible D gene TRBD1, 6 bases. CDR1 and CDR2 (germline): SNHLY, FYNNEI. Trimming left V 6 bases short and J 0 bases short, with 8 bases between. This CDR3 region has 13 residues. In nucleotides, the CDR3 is TGTGCCAGCAGAGGGACAAACCAAGAGACCCAGTACTTC. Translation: CASRGTNQETQYF.